This T cell receptor (beta chain) emerged from a study of a mutant IDH1 vaccine in newly diagnosed glioma. Across the study: Onset of vaccination occurred 4-6 weeks following radiotherapy alone, or with temozolomide cycles. Treated patients had a mean age of roughly 44 years and a sex split that was roughly 60% male and 37.5% female. Every participant had undergone radiotherapy, temozolomide, or both before, and most underwent both. Study outcomes and limitations: Pseudoprogression seemingly bore no relation to changes in top peripheral T cell clonotypes.

Concerning this clone itself: The antigen is unknown.

Germline values: CDR1 SGDLS, CDR2 YYNGEE. The CDR3 is 17 amino acids. Germline trimming cut 0 bases from V and 4 bases from J; bases unmatched to any gene: 12. This table comes from immunoSEQ multiplex PCR, and its TCRdb copy is limited to in-frame clones, with some not included. The sample lists 60,000 to 100,000 clones, more than 80% seen once, with roughly 0.74% in the top ten. Time point reported: week 23, last vaccination. In every dose of vaccine, 300 ug of mutant IDH1 20-mer peptide was given alongside topical imiquimod. This receptor was identified in a woman aged 45-65 years with glioma. Sequencing was performed on PBMCs, taken from a glioma patient whose treatment included an IDH1 peptide vaccine. The rearrangement joins TRBV9 to TRBJ2-7, with 8 bases matching TRBD2. This CDR3 reads CASSVGLMSSGFYEQYF. CDR3 DNA: TGTGCCAGCAGCGTAGGTCTTATGTCTAGCGGGTTTTACGAGCAGTACTTC.